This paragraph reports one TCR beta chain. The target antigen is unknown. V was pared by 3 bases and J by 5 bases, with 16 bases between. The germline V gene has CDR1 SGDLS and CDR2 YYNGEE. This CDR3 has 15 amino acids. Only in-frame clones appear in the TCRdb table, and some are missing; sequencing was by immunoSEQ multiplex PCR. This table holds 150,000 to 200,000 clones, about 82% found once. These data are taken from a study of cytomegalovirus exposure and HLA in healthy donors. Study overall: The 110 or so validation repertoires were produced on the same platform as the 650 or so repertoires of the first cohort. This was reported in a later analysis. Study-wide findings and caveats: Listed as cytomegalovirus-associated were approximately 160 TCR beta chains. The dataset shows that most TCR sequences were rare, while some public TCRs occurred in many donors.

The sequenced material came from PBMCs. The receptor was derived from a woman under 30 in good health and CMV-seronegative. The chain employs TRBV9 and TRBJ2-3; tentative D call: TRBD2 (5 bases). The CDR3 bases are TGTGCCAGCAGCGCCGCAAGCGGTTGGGGAGATACGCAGTATTTT. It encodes CASSAASGWGDTQYF.